This TCR beta chain was observed in a study of blood T cell repertoires in COVID-19. The CDR3 has 12 residues. In germline, CDR1 is SGHTA, CDR2 FQGNSA. The ends were cut back, 3 bases at V and 5 bases at J, with 7 bases in the middle. Measured with immunoSEQ multiplex PCR; TCRdb has only the in-frame clones, and not every one. The sample has around 160,000 clones; about four fifths are singletons. This TCR derives from a human donor with acute or convalescent COVID-19. The donor label of this sample is uncertain. This chain connects TRBV7-2 to TRBJ1-1; D not resolved. The sequencing sample was made of peripheral blood. CDR3 sequence (DNA): TGTGCCAGCAGCTTGTTACAAACTGAAGCTTTCTTT. Amino acid sequence: CASSLLQTEAFF.